This entry concerns a single T cell receptor beta chain. The data belong to a study of CD8 T cells in Susac syndrome. The authors reverse transcribed roughly 0.5 to 1 ug RNA with random hexamers. A single record per CDR3 protein comes from TCRdb applying MiXCR to the immunoSEQ multiplex PCR reads. The table shows roughly 250,000 distinct CDR3 sequences, with around 96% occurring only once. The sequenced material came from CD4+ T cells from PBMCs. The sequence was collected from a human donor with Susac syndrome.

The CDR3 protein is CSVRPTSSYNEQFF. As DNA, the CDR3 is TGCAGCGTTAGACCGACTAGCTCCTACAATGAGCAGTTCTTC. The chain links TRBV29-1 to TRBJ2-1, with D perhaps matching TRBD2 (6 bases). V lost 5 bases to trimming and J lost 0 bases, with 11 bases between them. The CDR3 is 14 residues long. Germline assignment: CDR1 SQVTM and CDR2 ANQGSEA.